The entry below describes one T cell receptor (beta chain). Antigen: not known. This specimen comes from a study of Ad26.COV2.S vaccination and SARS-CoV-2 variants. Study-wide results and caveats: A substantial breadth of spike-specific CD8+ and CD4+ T cell responses after vaccination has been reported.

Repertoires were generated with immunoSEQ multiplex PCR, while TCRdb's copy carries only in-frame clones and drops some. In the table there are roughly 380,000 clones, 92% of which are singletons. V was trimmed by 0 bases and J by 4 bases, leaving 9 bases between them. This CDR3 region has 14 residues. Germline CDR1 reads LGHNA; CDR2 reads YSLEER. The source material was peripheral blood, sampled after recovery from COVID-19. The clonotype was recovered from a human donor who had recovered from COVID-19. The gene calls are TRBV4-3 and TRBJ1-2; D possibly corresponds to TRBD1 (5 bases). CDR3 amino acids: CASSQDRGTYGYTF. The CDR3 coding sequence is TGCGCCAGCAGCCAAGACCGGGGGACCTATGGCTACACCTTC.